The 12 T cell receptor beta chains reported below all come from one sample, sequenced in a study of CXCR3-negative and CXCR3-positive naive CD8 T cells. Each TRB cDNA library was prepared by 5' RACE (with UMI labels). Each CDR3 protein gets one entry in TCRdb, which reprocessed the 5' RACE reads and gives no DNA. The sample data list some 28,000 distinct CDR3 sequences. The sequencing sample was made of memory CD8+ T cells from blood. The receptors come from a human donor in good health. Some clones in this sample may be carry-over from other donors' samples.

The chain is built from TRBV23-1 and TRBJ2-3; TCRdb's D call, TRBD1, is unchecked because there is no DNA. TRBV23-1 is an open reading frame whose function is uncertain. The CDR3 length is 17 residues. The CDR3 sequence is CASSLCGTPKFTDTQYF.

The CDR3 region is CASSRGASLQGTQYF. This chain connects TRBV6-5 to TRBJ2-5; the TCRdb D gene call, TRBD1, has no DNA to confirm it. Germline V gene lookup returns CDR1 MNHEY and CDR2 SVGAGI. The CDR3 has 15 residues.

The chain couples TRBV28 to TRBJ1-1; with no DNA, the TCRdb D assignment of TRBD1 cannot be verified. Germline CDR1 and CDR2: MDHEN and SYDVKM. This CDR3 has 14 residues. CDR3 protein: CASSSPGRPAEAFF.

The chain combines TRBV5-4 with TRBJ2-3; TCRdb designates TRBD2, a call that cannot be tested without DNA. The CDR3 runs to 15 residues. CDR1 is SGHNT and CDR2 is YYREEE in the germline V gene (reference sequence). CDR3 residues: CASNLGLASTDTQYF.

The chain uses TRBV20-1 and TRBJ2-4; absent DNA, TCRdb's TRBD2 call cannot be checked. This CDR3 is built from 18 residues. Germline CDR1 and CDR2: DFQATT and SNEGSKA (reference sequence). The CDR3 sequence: CSVTIAGGPGRAKNIQYF.

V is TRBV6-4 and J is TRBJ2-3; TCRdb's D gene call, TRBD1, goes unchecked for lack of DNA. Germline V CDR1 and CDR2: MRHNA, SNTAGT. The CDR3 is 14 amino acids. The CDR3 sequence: CASSPAGATDTQYF.

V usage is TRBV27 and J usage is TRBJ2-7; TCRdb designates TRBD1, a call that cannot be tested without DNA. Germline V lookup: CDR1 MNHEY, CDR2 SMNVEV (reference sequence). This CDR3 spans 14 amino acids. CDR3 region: CASSLSSGFYEQYF.

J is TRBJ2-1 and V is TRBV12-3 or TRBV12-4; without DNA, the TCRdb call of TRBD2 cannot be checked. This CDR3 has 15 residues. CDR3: CASSYWAGGDNEQFF.

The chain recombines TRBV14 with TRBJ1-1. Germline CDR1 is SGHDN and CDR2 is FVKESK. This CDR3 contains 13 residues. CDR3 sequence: CASSRIMNTEAFF.

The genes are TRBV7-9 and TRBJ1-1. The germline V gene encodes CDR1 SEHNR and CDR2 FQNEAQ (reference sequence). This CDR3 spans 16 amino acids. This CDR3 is CASSPHGRGMNTEAFF.

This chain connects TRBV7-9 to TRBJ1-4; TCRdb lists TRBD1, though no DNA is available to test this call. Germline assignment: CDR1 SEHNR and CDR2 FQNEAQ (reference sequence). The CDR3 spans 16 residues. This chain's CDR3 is CASSLAGTEPNEKLFF.

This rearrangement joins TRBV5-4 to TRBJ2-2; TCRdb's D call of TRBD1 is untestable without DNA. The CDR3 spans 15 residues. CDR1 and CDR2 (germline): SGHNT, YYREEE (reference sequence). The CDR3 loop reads CASSLATGAAGELFF.